This T cell receptor (beta chain) was identified during a study of T cells in Graves' hyperthyroidism and ophthalmopathy. With duration under 3 months, ophthalmopathy was active: Clinical Activity Score at least 3, NOSPECS at least 4. Diagnosis rested on symptoms, serum thyroxine and TRAb, thyroid ultrasound, and orbital computed tomography. Notes on the study in general: Most expanded thyroid clonotypes above 0.001 recurred in blood. Ophthalmopathy onset followed model prediction by a median around 6.9 months.

The CDR3 length is 13 residues. Germline V lookup: CDR1 SQVTM, CDR2 ANQGSEA. V lost 8 bases to trimming and J lost 7 bases; unmatched junction nucleotides: 13. RNA transcripts gave rise to amplified TCR beta CDR3 regions. The HTBI primer set served for first-round RT-PCR of the TCR CDR3. TCRdb fed the multiplex PCR reads into MiXCR, producing one record per CDR3 protein. The data show hundreds of thousands of distinct CDR3 sequences, less than 20% seen once. On this clonotype: Its antigen remains unknown. This may be a read error, as it is one base from a much larger clone.

Sequenced input: blood. The sequence derives from a woman younger than 30 with Graves' ophthalmopathy. The rearrangement uses TRBV29-1 and TRBJ2-7, with 8 nucleotides matching TRBD1. The CDR3 bases are TGCAGCTTTTGGACAGGGACTTACAATGAGCAGTACTTC. Its protein product is CSFWTGTYNEQYF.